This TCR beta chain appears in the sequencing data of a study of T cell repertoires in cytomegalovirus infection. At the level of the study: Public TCR beta signatures marked donors with CMV infection and the matching HLA.

Trimming left V 0 bases short and J 4 bases short, with 6 bases between. CDR1 is LNHDA and CDR2 is SQIVND in the germline V gene (reference sequence). This CDR3 has 13 amino acids. Notes on the study in general: Pooled public TCR beta family frequency picked out CMV carriers with the relevant HLA. In two of eight donors, the top clonotype was HLA-C-restricted CMV-specific.

MiXCR, run by TCRdb on the reads, gives a single entry per CDR3 protein. Of around 180,000 distinct CDR3 sequences detected, 28% appear once; the ten largest clones hold 30% to 35%. In this sample, this clonotype turned up a few times. Its specificity is unknown. Sequencing used PBMCs. The clonotype comes from a human donor in good health (CMV status not recorded). Some clones in this sample may be carry-over from other donors' samples. The gene calls are TRBV19 and TRBJ2-5; D uncertain. CDR3 in amino acids: CASSIETRETQYF. The DNA of the CDR3 is TGTGCCAGTAGTATAGAAACCCGAGAGACCCAGTACTTC.